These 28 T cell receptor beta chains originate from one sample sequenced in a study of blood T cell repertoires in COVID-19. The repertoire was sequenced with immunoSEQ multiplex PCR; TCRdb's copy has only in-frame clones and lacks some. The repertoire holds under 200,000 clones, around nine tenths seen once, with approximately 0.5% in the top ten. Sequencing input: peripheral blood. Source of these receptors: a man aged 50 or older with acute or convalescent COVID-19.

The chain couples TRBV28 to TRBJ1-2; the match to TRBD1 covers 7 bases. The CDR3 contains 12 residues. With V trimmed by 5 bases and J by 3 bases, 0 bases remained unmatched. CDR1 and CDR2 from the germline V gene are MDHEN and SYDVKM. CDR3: CASSQGDYGYTF. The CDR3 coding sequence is TGTGCCAGCAGTCAGGGGGACTATGGCTACACCTTC.

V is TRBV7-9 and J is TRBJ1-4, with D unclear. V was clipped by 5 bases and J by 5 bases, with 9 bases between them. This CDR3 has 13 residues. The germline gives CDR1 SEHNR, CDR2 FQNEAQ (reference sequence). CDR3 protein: CASSESPNEKLFF. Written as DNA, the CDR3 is TGTGCCAGCAGCGAAAGCCCGAATGAAAAACTGTTTTTT.

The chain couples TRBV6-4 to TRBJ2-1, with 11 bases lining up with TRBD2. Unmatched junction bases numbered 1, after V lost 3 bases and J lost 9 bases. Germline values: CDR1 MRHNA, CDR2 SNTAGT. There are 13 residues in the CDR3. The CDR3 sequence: CASSELAGVEQFF. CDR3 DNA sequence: TGTGCCAGCAGTGAACTAGCGGGAGTTGAGCAGTTCTTC.

The CDR3 DNA reads as TGTGCCAGCACCGGGGGGACAGGGGTATTGAGAGCACCCCTCCACTTT. Translation: CASTGGTGVLRAPLHF. The chain combines TRBV28 with TRBJ1-6; 10 bases fit TRBD1. CDR3 length: 16 amino acids. Per the germline V gene, CDR1 is MDHEN and CDR2 is SYDVKM. The trim removed 7 bases at V and 11 bases at J, leaving 14 bases unmatched.

CDR3 sequence (DNA): TGTGCCAGCATAAGGGGCCAGCCGGCCGAGTATGGCTACACCTTC. Its protein is CASIRGQPAEYGYTF. The chain is built from TRBV6-5 and TRBJ1-2, with D possibly matching TRBD1 (5 bases). The CDR3 sequence is 15 residues long. Trimming shortened V by 7 bases and J by 5 bases, and 20 bases separated the two germline ends. Germline V CDR1 and CDR2: MNHEY, SVGAGI.

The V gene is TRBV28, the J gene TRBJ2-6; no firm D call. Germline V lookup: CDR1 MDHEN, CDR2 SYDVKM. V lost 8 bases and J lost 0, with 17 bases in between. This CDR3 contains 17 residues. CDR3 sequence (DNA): TGTGCCAGCGGTGCGTGGCAGGCGCGCTCTGGGGCCAACGTCCTGACTTTC. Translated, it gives CASGAWQARSGANVLTF.

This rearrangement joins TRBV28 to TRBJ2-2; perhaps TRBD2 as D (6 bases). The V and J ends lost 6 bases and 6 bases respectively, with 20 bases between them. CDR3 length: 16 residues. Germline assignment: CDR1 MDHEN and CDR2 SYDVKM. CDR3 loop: CASRPGRRGWAGELFF. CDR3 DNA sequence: TGTGCCAGCAGACCTGGTAGGAGGGGCTGGGCCGGGGAGCTGTTTTTT.

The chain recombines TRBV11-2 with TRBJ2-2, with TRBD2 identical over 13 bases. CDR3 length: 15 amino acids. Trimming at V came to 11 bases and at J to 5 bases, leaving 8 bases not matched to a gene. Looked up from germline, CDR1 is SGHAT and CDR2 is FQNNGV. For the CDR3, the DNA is TGTGCCGGATCCGTACTAGCGGGGGGGACCGGGGAGCTGTTTTTT. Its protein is CAGSVLAGGTGELFF. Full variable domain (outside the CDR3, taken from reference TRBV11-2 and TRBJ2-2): EAGVAQSPRYKIIEKRQSVAFWCNPISGHATLYWYQQILGQGPKLLIQFQNNGVVDDSQLPKDRFSAERLKGVDSTLKIQPAKLEDSAVYLCAGSVLAGGTGELFFGEGSRLTVL.

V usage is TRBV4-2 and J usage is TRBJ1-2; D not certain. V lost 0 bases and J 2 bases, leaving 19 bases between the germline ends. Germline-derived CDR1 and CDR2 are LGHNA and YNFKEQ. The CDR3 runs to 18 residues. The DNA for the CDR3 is TGTGCCAGCAGCCAAGATGCCGCGCCCTTCACAGAGAACTATGGCTACACCTTC. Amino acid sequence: CASSQDAAPFTENYGYTF.

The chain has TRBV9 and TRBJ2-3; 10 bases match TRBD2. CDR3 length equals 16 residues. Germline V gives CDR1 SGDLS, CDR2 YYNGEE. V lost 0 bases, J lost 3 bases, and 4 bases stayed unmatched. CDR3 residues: CASSVAPSGRTDTQYF. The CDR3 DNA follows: TGTGCCAGCAGCGTAGCTCCTAGCGGGAGAACAGATACGCAGTATTTT.

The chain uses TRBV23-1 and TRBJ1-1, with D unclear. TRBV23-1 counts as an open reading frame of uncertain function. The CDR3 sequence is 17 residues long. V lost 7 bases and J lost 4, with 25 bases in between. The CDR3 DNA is TGCGCCAGCAACCCGAAAGATGAGGGCACAGAGGGCACTGAAGCTTTCTTT. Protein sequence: CASNPKDEGTEGTEAFF.

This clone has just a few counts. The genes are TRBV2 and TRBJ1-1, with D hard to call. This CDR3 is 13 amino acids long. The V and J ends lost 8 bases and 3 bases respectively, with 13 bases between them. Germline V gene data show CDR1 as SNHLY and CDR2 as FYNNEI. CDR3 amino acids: CASSLRLDTEAFF. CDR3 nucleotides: TGTGCCAGCTCTTTGCGACTGGACACTGAAGCTTTCTTT. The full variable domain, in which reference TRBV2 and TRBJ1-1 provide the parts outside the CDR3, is EPEVTQTPSHQVTQMGQEVILRCVPISNHLYFYWYRQILGQKVEFLVSFYNNEISEKSEIFDDQFSVERPDGSNFTLKIRSTKLEDSAMYFCASSLRLDTEAFFGQGTRLTVV.

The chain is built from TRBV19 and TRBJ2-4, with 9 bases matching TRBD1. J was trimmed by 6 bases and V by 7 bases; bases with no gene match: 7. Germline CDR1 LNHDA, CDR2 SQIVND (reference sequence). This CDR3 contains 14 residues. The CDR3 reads CASTPGQGGNIQYF. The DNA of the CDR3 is TGTGCCAGTACCCCGGGACAGGGAGGAAACATTCAGTACTTC.

CDR3 bases: TGTGCCAGCAGCTTCAGGGGCAGCACTGAAGCTTTCTTT. It codes for CASSFRGSTEAFF. The V gene is TRBV2, the J gene TRBJ1-1; a possible D gene is TRBD1 (6 bases). This CDR3 has 13 residues. Germline-derived CDR1 and CDR2 are SNHLY and FYNNEI. With 6 bases removed from V and 4 bases from J, the gap between germline ends came to 12 bases.

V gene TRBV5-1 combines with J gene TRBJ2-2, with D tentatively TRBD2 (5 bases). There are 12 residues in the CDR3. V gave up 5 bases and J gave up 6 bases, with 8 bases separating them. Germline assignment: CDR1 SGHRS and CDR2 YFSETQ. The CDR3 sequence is CASRMGAGELFF. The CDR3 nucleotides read TGCGCCAGCAGGATGGGAGCCGGGGAGCTGTTTTTT.

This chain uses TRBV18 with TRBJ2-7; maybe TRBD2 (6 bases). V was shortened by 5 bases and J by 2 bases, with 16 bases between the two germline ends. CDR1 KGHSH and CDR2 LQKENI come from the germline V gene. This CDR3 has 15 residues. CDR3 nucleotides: TGTGCCAGCTCAGAGGGACTCAGCGCGGCCTACGAGCAGTACGTC. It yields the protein CASSEGLSAAYEQYV.

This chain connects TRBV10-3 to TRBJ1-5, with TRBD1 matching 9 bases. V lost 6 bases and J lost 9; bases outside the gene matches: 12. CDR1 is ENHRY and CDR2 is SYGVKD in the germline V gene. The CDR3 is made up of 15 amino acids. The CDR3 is CAISGGGQGPMPQHF. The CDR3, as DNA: TGTGCCATCAGCGGGGGGGGACAGGGTCCCATGCCCCAGCATTTT.

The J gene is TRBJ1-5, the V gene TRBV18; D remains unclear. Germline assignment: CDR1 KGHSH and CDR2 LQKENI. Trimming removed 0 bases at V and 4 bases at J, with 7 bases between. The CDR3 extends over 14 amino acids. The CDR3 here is CASSPPGGNQPQHF. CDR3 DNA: TGTGCCAGCTCACCACCGGGCGGGAATCAGCCCCAGCATTTT.

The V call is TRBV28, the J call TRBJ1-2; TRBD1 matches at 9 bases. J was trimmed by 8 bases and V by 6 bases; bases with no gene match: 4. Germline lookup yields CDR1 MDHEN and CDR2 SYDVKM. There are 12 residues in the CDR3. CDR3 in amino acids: CASRSQGAGYTF. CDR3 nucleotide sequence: TGTGCCAGCAGGTCACAGGGGGCCGGCTACACCTTC.

The DNA for the CDR3 is TGTGCCAGCTCACAAAGGGACAGAGATAATTCACCCCTCCACTTT. Its protein is CASSQRDRDNSPLHF. The chain couples TRBV18 to TRBJ1-6; 7 positions match TRBD1. CDR3 length: 15 residues. Germline values: CDR1 KGHSH, CDR2 LQKENI. Trimming removed 4 bases from V and 5 bases from J; junction bases left unmatched: 5.

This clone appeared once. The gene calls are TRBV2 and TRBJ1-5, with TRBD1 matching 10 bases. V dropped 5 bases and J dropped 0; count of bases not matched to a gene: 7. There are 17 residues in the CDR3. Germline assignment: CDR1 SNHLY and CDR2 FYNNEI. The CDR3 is CASSSGTGVYSNQPQHF. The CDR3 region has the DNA TGTGCCAGCAGTTCCGGGACAGGGGTGTATAGCAATCAGCCCCAGCATTTT.

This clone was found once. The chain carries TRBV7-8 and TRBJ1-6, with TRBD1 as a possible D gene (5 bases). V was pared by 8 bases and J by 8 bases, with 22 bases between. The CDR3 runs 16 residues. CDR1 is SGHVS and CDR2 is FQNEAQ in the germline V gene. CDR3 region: CASQLRGSGNYSPLHF. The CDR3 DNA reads TGTGCCAGCCAGCTTAGGGGCTCAGGGAACTATTCACCCCTCCACTTT.

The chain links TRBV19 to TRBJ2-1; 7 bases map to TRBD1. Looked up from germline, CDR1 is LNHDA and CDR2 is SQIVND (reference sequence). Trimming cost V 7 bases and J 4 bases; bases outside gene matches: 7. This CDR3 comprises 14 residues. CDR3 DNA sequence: TGTGCCAGTACCCCGGGACAGACATACAATGAGCAGTTCTTC. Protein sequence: CASTPGQTYNEQFF.

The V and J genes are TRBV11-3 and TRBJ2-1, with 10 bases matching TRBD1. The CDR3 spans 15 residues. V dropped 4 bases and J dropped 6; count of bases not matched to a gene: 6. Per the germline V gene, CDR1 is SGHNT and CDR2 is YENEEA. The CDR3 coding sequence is TGTGCCAGCAGCTCCGGACAGGGGGAGGTCAATGAGCAGTTCTTC. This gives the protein CASSSGQGEVNEQFF.

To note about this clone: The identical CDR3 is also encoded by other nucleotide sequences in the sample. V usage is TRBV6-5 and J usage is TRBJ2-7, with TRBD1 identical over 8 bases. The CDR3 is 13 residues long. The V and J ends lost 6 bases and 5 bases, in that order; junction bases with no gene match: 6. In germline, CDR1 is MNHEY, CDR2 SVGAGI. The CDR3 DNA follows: TGTGCCAGCAGCCGCGACAGGGGCCACGAGCAGTACTTC. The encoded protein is CASSRDRGHEQYF.

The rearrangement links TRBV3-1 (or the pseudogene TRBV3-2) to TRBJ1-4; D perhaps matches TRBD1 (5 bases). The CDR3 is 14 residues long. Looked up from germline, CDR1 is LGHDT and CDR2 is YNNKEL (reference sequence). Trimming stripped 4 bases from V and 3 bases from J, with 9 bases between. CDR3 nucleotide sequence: TGTGCCAGCAGCCTTAGCAGGGCTAATGAAAAACTGTTTTTT. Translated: CASSLSRANEKLFF.

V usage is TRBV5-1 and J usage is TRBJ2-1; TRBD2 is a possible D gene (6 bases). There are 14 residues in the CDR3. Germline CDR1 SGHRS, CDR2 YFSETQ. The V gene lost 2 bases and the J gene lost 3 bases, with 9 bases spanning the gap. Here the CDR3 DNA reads TGCGCCAGCAGCTTAACGGGACTCTACAATGAGCAGTTCTTC. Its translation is CASSLTGLYNEQFF.

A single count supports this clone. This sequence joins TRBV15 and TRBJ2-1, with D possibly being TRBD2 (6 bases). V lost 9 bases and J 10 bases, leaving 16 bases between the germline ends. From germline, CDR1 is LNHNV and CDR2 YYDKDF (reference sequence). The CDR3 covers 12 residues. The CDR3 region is CATQRGDREQFF. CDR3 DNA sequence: TGTGCCACGCAGCGCGGGGATCGGGAGCAGTTCTTC.